Each of the 15 T cell receptor beta chains below was sequenced from the same sample in a study of blood T cell repertoires in COVID-19. This table comes from immunoSEQ multiplex PCR, and its TCRdb copy is limited to in-frame clones, with some not included. Of hundreds of thousands of clones in the sample, roughly nine tenths were seen once. Specimen: PBMCs or T cells enriched from blood (not recorded which). These receptors were collected from a woman aged 50 to 65 who had recovered from COVID-19.

The chain carries TRBV2 and TRBJ2-3, with D tentatively TRBD1 (5 bases). The CDR3 consists of 15 residues. V lost 6 bases to trimming and J lost 4 bases, with 17 bases between them. CDR1 is SNHLY, CDR2 FYNNEI, per germline. CDR3 coding DNA: TGTGCCAGCAGCGACGGCAGGGCGAGCTCAGATACGCAGTATTTT. It codes for CASSDGRASSDTQYF.

This clone was detected only once. The V and J genes are TRBV5-1 and TRBJ1-3, with 10 bases aligning to TRBD1. The trim removed 1 base at V and 0 bases at J, leaving 4 bases unmatched. The germline V gene has CDR1 SGHRS and CDR2 YFSETQ. CDR3 size: 17 residues. The CDR3 coding sequence is TGCGCCAGCAGCTTGTTTGGGACAGGGGACTCTGGAAACACCATATATTTT. This codes for CASSLFGTGDSGNTIYF.

Of note for this clone: In the same sample, other DNA sequences code for this CDR3. The rearrangement uses TRBV19 and TRBJ1-1; maybe TRBD1 (6 bases). CDR3 length equals 14 residues. The germline V gene has CDR1 LNHDA and CDR2 SQIVND (reference sequence). Trimming cost V 5 bases and J 2 bases, with 12 bases left between them. The CDR3 protein is CASSPRGGNTEAFF. The CDR3 DNA follows: TGTGCCAGTAGTCCCCGGGGGGGCAACACTGAAGCTTTCTTT.

This sequence joins TRBV3-1 (or the pseudogene TRBV3-2) and TRBJ2-3; weak D call: TRBD2 (6 bases). V was shortened by 4 bases and J by 0 bases, with 11 bases between the two germline ends. Per the germline V gene, CDR1 is LGHDT and CDR2 is YNNKEL (reference sequence). This CDR3 region has 15 residues. The CDR3 bases are TGTGCCAGCAGCCCAACCGGGACTAGCACAGATACGCAGTATTTT. Protein product: CASSPTGTSTDTQYF.

The CDR3 sequence is CASRNQGSDTEAFF. DNA for the CDR3: TGTGCCAGTAGGAATCAGGGCTCTGACACTGAAGCTTTCTTT. The chain links TRBV19 to TRBJ1-1; D is possibly TRBD1 (5 bases). CDR3 length: 14 amino acids. The V end was cut by 6 bases, the J end by 3 bases, with 14 bases between. Germline V gene sequence: CDR1 LNHDA, CDR2 SQIVND (reference sequence).

V usage is TRBV30 and J usage is TRBJ2-3; tentatively, D is TRBD1 (5 bases). This CDR3 spans 16 amino acids. CDR1 is GTSNPN, CDR2 SVGIG, per germline (reference sequence). The ends were cut back, 0 bases at V and 2 bases at J, with 15 bases in the middle. Written as DNA, the CDR3 is TGTGCCTGGAGTGTATGGGGCAGCACTTCCACAGATACGCAGTATTTT. It is translated as CAWSVWGSTSTDTQYF.

The V gene is TRBV7-2, the J gene TRBJ2-5; 10 positions agree with TRBD1. The CDR3 runs 14 residues. V lost 5 bases to trimming and J lost 5 bases; unmatched junction nucleotides: 5. CDR1 is SGHTA, CDR2 FQGNSA, per germline. For the CDR3, the DNA is TGTGCCAGCAGCAAGACAGGGGGCCGGGAGACCCAGTACTTC. Translating gives CASSKTGGRETQYF. Combining the CDR3 with reference TRBV7-2 and TRBJ2-5 gives the whole variable domain GAGVSQSPSNKVTEKGKDVELRCDPISGHTALYWYRQSLGQGLEFLIYFQGNSAPDKSGLPSDRFSAERTGGSVSTLTIQRTQQEDSAVYLCASSKTGGRETQYFGPGTRLLVL.

This sequence joins TRBV7-2 and TRBJ2-7; D might be TRBD2 (7 bases). The V gene's germline CDR1 is SGHTA and CDR2 FQGNSA. Between the trimmed V and J ends, which lost 5 bases and 0 bases, there was a span of 14 bases. The CDR3 covers 15 residues. The CDR3 DNA is TGTGCCAGCAGCGGGGGGGGCGTCTTCTCCTACGAGCAGTACTTC. Its translation: CASSGGGVFSYEQYF.

The chain recombines TRBV5-1 with TRBJ2-1; a weak D match, TRBD2 (6 bases). V lost 0 bases and J 0 bases, leaving 7 bases between the germline ends. Looked up from germline, CDR1 is SGHRS and CDR2 is YFSETQ. The CDR3 has 15 amino acids. CDR3 sequence: CASSLGGNSYNEQFF. The CDR3 DNA follows: TGCGCCAGCAGCTTGGGCGGGAACTCCTACAATGAGCAGTTCTTC.

V usage is TRBV11-2 and J usage is TRBJ1-1; D gene uncertain. Per the germline V gene, CDR1 is SGHAT and CDR2 is FQNNGV. The CDR3 is 12 amino acids. Trimming cost V 5 bases and J 5 bases, with 9 bases left between them. CDR3 nucleotides: TGTGCCAGCAGCGTAATCAGTACTGAAGCTTTCTTT. This encodes CASSVISTEAFF.

The V gene is TRBV7-2, the J gene TRBJ2-1; D is ambiguous. Trimming removed 1 base at V and 9 bases at J, with 13 bases between. This CDR3 contains 14 residues. Per germline, CDR1 SGHTA and CDR2 FQGNSA. CDR3 amino acids: CASSLELFPPEQFF. The CDR3 nucleotides are TGTGCCAGCAGCTTAGAACTTTTCCCGCCTGAGCAGTTCTTC.

J is TRBJ2-6 and V is TRBV2; 9 positions match TRBD1. Germline V gene lookup returns CDR1 SNHLY and CDR2 FYNNEI. The CDR3 sequence is 18 residues long. With V trimmed by 6 bases and J by 2 bases, 11 bases remained unmatched. The CDR3 DNA sequence: TGTGCCAGCAGACCGGGACAGGGATTTTCTGCTGGGGCCAACGTCCTGACTTTC. Its translation is CASRPGQGFSAGANVLTF.

The rearrangement uses TRBV3-1 (or the pseudogene TRBV3-2) and TRBJ2-5; TRBD2 might be the D (6 bases). V lost 1 base, J lost 4 bases, and 22 bases lay in between. Germline CDR1 LGHDT, CDR2 YNNKEL (reference sequence). The CDR3 extends over 18 amino acids. This CDR3 is CASSQVGSLIGEGETQYF. The CDR3 DNA follows: TGTGCCAGCAGCCAAGTCGGGAGTCTTATCGGGGAAGGAGAGACCCAGTACTTC.

V and J are TRBV3-1 (or the pseudogene TRBV3-2) and TRBJ1-1, with 9 bases matching TRBD1. The germline V gene encodes CDR1 LGHDT and CDR2 YNNKEL (reference sequence). J lost 4 bases, V lost 3 bases, and 9 bases had no gene match. The CDR3 covers 16 residues. The CDR3 DNA sequence: TGTGCCAGCAGCCATCGCCGGGGACAGGGCGGCACTGAAGCTTTCTTT. It specifies CASSHRRGQGGTEAFF.

The rearrangement links TRBV27 to TRBJ1-2; 7 bases fit TRBD1. The CDR3 is 13 residues long. Trimming removed 5 bases from V and 5 bases from J; junction bases left unmatched: 5. Germline V gives CDR1 MNHEY, CDR2 SMNVEV (reference sequence). The DNA for the CDR3 is TGTGCCAGCAGTAAAGACAGGGATTATGGCTACACCTTC. This codes for CASSKDRDYGYTF.